This TCR beta chain was profiled in a study of shared T cell receptors in the human thymus. The ends were cut back, 4 bases at V and 1 base at J, with 13 bases in the middle. Germline CDR1 LNHNV, CDR2 YYDKDF (reference sequence). CDR3 length equals 15 residues. The method was immunoSEQ multiplex PCR; TCRdb's version includes in-frame clones alone and lacks a portion of them. The repertoire holds hundreds of thousands of clones, with approximately 83% as singletons. Separately, the same data were catalogued under a study of human thymus T cells. This second study says: Healthy Finnish infants undergoing corrective surgery for congenital heart defects were the donors. Thymic repertoires from unrelated individuals overlapped highly, related research reported.

The clonotype comes from a girl under two years old with a congenital heart defect. This chain joins TRBV15 and TRBJ1-1, with no clear D. Sequencing was carried out using thymocytes. This CDR3 reads CATSNLQFTNTEAFF. The DNA for the CDR3 is TGTGCCACCAGCAACCTACAGTTTACGAACACTGAAGCTTTCTTT. Variable domain in full (rest from reference TRBV15 and TRBJ1-1): DAMVIQNPRYQVTQFGKPVTLSCSQTLNHNVMYWYQQKSSQAPKLLFHYYDKDFNNEADTPDNFQSRRPNTSFCFLDIRSPGLGDTAMYLCATSNLQFTNTEAFFGQGTRLTVV.